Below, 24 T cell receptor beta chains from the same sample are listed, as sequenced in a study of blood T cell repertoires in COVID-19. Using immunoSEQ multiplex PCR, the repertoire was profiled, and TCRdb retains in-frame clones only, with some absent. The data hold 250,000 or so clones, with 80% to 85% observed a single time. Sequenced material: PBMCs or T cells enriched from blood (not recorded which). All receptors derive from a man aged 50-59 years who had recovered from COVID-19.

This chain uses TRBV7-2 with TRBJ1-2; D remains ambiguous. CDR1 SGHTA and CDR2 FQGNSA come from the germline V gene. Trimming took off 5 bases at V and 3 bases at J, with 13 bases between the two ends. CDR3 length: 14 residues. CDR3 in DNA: TGTGCCAGCAGCCCCCTGGCCGGGGACTATGGCTACACCTTC. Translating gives CASSPLAGDYGYTF.

The CDR3 loop is CASGQYRGMDNQPQHF. CDR3 bases: TGTGCTAGTGGCCAGTACAGGGGAATGGACAATCAGCCCCAGCATTTT. V and J are TRBV12-5 and TRBJ1-5, with 7 positions matching TRBD1. The CDR3 totals 16 residues. J lost 3 bases, V lost 6 bases, and 11 bases had no gene match. CDR1 LGHNT and CDR2 FRNRAP come from the germline V gene. Variable domain in full (rest from reference TRBV12-5 and TRBJ1-5): DARVTQTPRHKVTEMGQEVTMRCQPILGHNTVFWYRQTMMQGLELLAYFRNRAPLDDSGMPKDRFSAEMPDATLATLKIQPSEPRDSAVYFCASGQYRGMDNQPQHFGDGTRLSIL.

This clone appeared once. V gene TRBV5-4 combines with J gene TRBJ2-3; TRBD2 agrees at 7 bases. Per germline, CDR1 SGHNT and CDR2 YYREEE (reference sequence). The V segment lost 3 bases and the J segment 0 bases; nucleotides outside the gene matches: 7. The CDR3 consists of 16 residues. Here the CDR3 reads CASSYTGLVSTDTQYF. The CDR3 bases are TGTGCCAGCAGCTACACTGGACTAGTTAGCACAGATACGCAGTATTTT.

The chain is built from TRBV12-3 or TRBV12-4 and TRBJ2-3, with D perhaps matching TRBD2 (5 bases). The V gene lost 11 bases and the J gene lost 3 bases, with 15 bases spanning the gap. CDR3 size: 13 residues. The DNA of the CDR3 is TGTGCCGTTATGGTGGGAGTGACAGATACGCAGTATTTT. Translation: CAVMVGVTDTQYF.

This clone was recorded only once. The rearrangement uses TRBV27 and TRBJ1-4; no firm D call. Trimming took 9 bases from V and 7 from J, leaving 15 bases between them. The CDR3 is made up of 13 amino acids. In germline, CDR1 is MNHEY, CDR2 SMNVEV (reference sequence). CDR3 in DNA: TGTGCCAGTAGAGGGTGGGGTGGTGAAAAACTGTTTTTT. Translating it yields CASRGWGGEKLFF.

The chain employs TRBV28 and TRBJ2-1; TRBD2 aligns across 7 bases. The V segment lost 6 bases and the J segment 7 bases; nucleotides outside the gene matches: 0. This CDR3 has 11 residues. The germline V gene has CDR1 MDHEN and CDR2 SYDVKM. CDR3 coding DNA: TGTGCCAGCAGGCGGGGGAATGAGCAGTTCTTC. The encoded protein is CASRRGNEQFF.

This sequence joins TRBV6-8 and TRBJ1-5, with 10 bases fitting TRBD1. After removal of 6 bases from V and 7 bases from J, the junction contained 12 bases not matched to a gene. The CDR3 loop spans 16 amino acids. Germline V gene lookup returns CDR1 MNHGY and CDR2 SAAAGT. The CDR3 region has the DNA TGTGCCAGCAGCCTTACTCTTGGGACAGGGGAACAGCCCCAGCATTTT. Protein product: CASSLTLGTGEQPQHF.

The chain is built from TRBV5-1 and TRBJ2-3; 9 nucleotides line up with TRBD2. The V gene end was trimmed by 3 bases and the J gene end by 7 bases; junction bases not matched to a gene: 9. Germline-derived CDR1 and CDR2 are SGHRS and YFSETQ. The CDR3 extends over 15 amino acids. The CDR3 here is CASSSAGGPQNTQYF. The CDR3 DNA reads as TGCGCCAGCAGCTCGGCGGGGGGGCCGCAAAATACGCAGTATTTT.

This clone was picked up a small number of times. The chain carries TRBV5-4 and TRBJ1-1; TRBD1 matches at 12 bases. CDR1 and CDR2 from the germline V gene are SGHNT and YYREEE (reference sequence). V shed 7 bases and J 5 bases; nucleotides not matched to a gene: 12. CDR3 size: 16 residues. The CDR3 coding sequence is TGTGCCAGCTTATCGGGACAGGGGGCATTACCTACTGAAGCTTTCTTT. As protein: CASLSGQGALPTEAFF.

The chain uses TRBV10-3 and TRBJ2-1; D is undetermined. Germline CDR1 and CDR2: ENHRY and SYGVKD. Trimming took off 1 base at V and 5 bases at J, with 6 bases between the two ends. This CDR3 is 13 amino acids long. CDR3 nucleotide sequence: TGTGCCATCAGTGAGTTGTCCAACAATGAGCAGTTCTTC. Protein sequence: CAISELSNNEQFF.

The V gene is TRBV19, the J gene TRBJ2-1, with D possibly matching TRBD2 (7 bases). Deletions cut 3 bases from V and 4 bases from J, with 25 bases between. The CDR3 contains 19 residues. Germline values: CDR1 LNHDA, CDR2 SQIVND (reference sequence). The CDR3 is CASSISLGRGAPGYNEQFF. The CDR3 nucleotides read TGTGCCAGTAGTATTAGTTTGGGCCGGGGGGCCCCGGGGTACAATGAGCAGTTCTTC.

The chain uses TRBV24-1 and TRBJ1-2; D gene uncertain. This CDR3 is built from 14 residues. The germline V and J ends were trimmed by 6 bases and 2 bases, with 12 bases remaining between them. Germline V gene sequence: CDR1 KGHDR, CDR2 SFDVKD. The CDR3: CATSPTALNYGYTF. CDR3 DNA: TGTGCCACCAGTCCCACAGCTCTAAACTATGGCTACACCTTC.

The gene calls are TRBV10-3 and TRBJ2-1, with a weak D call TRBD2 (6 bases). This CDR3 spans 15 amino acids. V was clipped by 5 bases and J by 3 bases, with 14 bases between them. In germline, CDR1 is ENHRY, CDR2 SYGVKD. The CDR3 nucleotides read TGTGCCATCAGTCCCCAGCGGGCGGGCTACAATGAGCAGTTCTTC. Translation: CAISPQRAGYNEQFF.

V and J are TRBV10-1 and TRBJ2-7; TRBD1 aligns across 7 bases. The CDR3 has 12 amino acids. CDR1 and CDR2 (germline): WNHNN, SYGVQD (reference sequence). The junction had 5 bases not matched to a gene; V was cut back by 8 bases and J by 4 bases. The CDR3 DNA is TGCGCCAGCCCGACAGGGTTATACGAGCAGTACTTC. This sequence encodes CASPTGLYEQYF.

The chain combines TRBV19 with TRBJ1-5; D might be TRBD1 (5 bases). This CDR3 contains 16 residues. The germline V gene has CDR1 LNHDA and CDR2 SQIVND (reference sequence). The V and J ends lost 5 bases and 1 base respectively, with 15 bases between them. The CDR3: CASSPVGLRSNQPQHF. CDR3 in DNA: TGTGCCAGTAGTCCTGTGGGGCTGAGAAGCAATCAGCCCCAGCATTTT.

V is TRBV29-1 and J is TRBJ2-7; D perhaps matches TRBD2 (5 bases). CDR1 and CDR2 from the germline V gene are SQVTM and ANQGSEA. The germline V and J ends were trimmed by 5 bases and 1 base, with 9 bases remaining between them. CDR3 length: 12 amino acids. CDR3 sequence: CSVIPGSYEQYF. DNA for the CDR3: TGCAGCGTTATCCCGGGATCCTACGAGCAGTACTTC.

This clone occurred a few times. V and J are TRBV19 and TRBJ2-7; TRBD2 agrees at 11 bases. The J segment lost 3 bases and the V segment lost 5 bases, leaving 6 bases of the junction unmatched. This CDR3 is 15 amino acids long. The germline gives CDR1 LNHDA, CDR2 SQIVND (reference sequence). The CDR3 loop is CASSLSSGGLYEQYF. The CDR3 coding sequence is TGTGCCAGTAGTCTATCTAGCGGGGGGCTCTACGAGCAGTACTTC. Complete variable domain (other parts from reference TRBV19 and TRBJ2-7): DGGITQSPKYLFRKEGQNVTLSCEQNLNHDAMYWYRQDPGQGLRLIYYSQIVNDFQKGDIAEGYSVSREKKESFPLTVTSAQKNPTAFYLCASSLSSGGLYEQYFGPGTRLTVT.

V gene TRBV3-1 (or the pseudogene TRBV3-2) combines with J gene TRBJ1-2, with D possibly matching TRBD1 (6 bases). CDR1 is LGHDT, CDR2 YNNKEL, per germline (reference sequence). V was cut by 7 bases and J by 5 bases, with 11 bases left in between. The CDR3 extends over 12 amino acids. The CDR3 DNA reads TGTGCCAGCACACAGGGAGGGTATGGCTACACCTTC. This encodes CASTQGGYGYTF.

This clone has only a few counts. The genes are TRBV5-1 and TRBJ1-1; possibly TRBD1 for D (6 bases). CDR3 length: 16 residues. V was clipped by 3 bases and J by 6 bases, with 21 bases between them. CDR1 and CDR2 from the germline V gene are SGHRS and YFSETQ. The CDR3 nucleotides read TGCGCCAGCAGCTACACTGGCCGACTTACAGGGTCTGAAGCTTTCTTT. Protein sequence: CASSYTGRLTGSEAFF.

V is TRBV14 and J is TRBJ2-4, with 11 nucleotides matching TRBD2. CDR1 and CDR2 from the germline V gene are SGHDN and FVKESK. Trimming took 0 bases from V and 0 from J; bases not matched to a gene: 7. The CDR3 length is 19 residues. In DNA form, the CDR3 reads TGTGCCAGCAGCCAAGATTCTAGCGGGGGGTCTCTAGCCAAAAACATTCAGTACTTC. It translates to CASSQDSSGGSLAKNIQYF.

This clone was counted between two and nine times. This CDR3 reads CASRSSNTGELFF. DNA of the CDR3: TGCGCCAGCAGGTCGAGCAACACCGGGGAGCTGTTTTTT. The chain recombines TRBV10-1 with TRBJ2-2, with no clear D. The germline gives CDR1 WNHNN, CDR2 SYGVQD (reference sequence). V was clipped by 6 bases and J by 2 bases, with 7 bases between them. The CDR3 spans 13 residues.

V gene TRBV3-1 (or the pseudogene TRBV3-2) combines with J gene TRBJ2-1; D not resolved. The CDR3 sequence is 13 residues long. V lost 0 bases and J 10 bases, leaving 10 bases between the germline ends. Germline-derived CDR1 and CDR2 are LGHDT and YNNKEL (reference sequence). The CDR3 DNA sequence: TGTGCCAGCAGCCAAGACCAAGTACGGGAGCAGTTCTTC. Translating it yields CASSQDQVREQFF.

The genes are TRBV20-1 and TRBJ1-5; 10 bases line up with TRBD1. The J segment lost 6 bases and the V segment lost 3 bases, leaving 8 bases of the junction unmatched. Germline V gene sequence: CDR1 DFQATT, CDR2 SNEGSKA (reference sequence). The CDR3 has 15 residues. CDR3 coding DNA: TGCAGTGCTAGTGGTGGGACAGGGGCCGGTCAGCCCCAGCATTTT. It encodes CSASGGTGAGQPQHF.

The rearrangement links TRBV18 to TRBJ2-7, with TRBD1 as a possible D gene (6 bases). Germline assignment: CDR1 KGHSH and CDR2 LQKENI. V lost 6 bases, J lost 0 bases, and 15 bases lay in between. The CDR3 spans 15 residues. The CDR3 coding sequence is TGTGCCAGCTCCCCCTACAGGGAACACTCCTACGAGCAGTACTTC. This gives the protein CASSPYREHSYEQYF.